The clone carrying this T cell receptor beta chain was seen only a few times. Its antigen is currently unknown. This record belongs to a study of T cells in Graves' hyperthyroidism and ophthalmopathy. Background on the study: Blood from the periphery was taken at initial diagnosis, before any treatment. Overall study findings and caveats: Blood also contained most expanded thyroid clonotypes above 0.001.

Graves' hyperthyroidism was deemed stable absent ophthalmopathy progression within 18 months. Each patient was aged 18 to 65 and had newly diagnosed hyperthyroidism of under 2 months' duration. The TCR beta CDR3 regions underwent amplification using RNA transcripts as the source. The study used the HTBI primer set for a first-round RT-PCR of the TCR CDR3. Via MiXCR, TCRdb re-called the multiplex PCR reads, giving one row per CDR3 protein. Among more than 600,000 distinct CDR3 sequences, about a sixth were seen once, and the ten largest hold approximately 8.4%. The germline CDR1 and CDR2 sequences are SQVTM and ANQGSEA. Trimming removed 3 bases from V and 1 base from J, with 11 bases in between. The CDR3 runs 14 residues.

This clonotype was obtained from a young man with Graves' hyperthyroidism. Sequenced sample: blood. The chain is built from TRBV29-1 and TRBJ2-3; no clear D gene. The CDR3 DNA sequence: TGCAGCGTTGACAAGGGTCGGGGCACAGATACGCAGTATTTT. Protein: CSVDKGRGTDTQYF.